Sequencing of this T cell receptor (beta chain) was carried out in a study of cytomegalovirus exposure and HLA in healthy donors (dated by TCRdb to 2016 to 2017). Background for the entire study: An earlier analysis of several hundred of the donors reported 250 to 300 Gb of sequence data and 117 million unique TCR beta sequences obtained from approximately 180 million T cells. Around 300 gigabases of sequencing data and tens of millions of unique TCR sequences were included in an early release covering about 700 HLA-typed donors. Of the roughly 400 genotyped donors, 81% were placed in the genetic ancestry cluster associated with self-reported Caucasian donors. The study was designed to test whether signatures of past pathogen exposure could be identified by cataloging public T cell receptors. Using immunosequencing, the study profiled T cell repertoires from 500 to 800 subjects and related those repertoires to cytomegalovirus serostatus. In addition to the first cohort of several hundred subjects, a separate validation cohort of around 110 different subjects was used. High-throughput TCR immunosequencing, statistical association of individual TCRs with disease status, and machine learning were combined to predict cytomegalovirus infection status. In a later analysis, previously published TCR beta repertoires from about 640 donors were re-analyzed and high-resolution HLA genotyping was added so that TCR occurrence patterns could be studied. In the later analysis, no new phenotypic data were used to find candidate immune exposures; instead, reliance was placed on TCR beta sequences and their occurrence across donors. To decide whether each TCR beta V gene segment behaved as functional or pseudogenic, an earlier analysis of several hundred of the donors relied on high-throughput TCR beta sequencing. Donor age, sex, ethnicity and CMV serostatus were collected together with the repertoire data. In a later genetic analysis, genome-wide SNP genotypes for about three fifths of the roughly 670 donors were used, and that subset was treated as a discovery cohort. Every repertoire in the discovery cohort had been generated on one and the same sequencing platform. Both class I and class II loci were covered by HLA typing, at four-digit resolution. Typing coverage differed by locus: A, B, C, DRB1 and DQB1 were typed in roughly 620-630 donors, DQA1 in 500 to 550, DPA1 in roughly 590, and DPB1 in about 450. About five DR-DQ haplotypes were handled as single units for association and clustering, since linkage in the cohort was strong. Among almost 400 genotyped donors of the cohort, an average of approximately 230,000 unique TCR beta nucleotide sequences were sequenced per donor, around 20% of them non-productive. The study at large found these results: An association between a missense DCLRE1C variant and V-gene and J-gene trimming of TCR beta chains was found in a later genetic analysis and replicated in an independent cohort. The study gave a list of over 150 TCR beta chains associated with cytomegalovirus. Compared with the roughly 600-donor mean, donors in an Asian-associated ancestry cluster had fewer N-insertions in productive TCRs, according to a later genetic analysis. Cytomegalovirus status was reported to be diagnosed by the classifier with high specificity and sensitivity in both the original and validation cohorts. While some public TCRs were present in many individuals, most TCR sequences turned up only very rarely across donors. The cohort was sequenced for TCR beta chains only, and without alpha or paired-chain data the features that could be detected were limited. Immune exposure information for the cohort was limited to CMV serostatus. The sequencing pipeline was judged likely to have produced a cluster of highly shared sequence variants as a technical artifact. The authors suggested that the approach could potentially be extended to other disease states and immunological phenotypes. Some IMGT-functional V segments, including TRBV6-2 and TRBV6-3, could not be told apart with the 87-base-pair reads, so those segments were excluded. In a later analysis, HLA-associated TCR beta chains were found to be more clonally expanded and to have lower generation probabilities than equally common non-associated chains. Linkage disequilibrium might explain the correlated functional status among segregating V segments, but an unknown experimental factor could not be ruled out. In a later analysis, most CMV-associated TCR beta chains were found to appear HLA-restricted, with HLA associations seemingly driven largely by CMV exposure. Several of the top co-occurrence clusters appeared to be linked to parvovirus B19, influenza, CMV and Epstein-Barr virus, according to a later analysis. Strong co-occurrence of HLA alleles, especially DR and DQ, made assigning TCR associations to individual alleles difficult. In vitro tests confirmed that a few of the cytomegalovirus-associated TCR beta chains recognize cytomegalovirus antigens. At a false discovery rate of 0.05, a later analysis linked 15,000 to 20,000 TCR beta sequences to specific HLA alleles. A later analysis found that TCR association rates varied across HLA loci, with DRB1 alleles showing the most associated TCRs and HLA-C alleles the fewest. In an earlier analysis of approximately 590 of the donors, most TCR beta V segments appeared in productive rearrangements about 87% or about 30% of the time, broadly matching IMGT annotations. A further reported finding was that TCR beta sequences accurately predicted the HLA-A and HLA-B alleles for most subjects in the first cohort. HLA typing was unavailable for some donors at each locus, so association tests used only the typed subset. Presence/absence analyses assumed roughly uniform sequencing depth across donors, an assumption that may not hold. Because counts were too low, roughly 16 rarely observed V segments, including chromosome 9 orphons, were excluded from the earlier analysis of fewer than 650 of the donors.

In total, just over 650 healthy bone marrow donors made up the cohort. All cohort members were sampled while nominally healthy, although unrecorded immune exposures were likely present. The donor tested CMV seronegative and was one of the 352 seronegative cohort members. Every donor gave a peripheral blood sample, and the peripheral blood mononuclear cells from that sample were used for TCR beta sequencing. Genomic DNA was extracted from the blood cell samples with the Qiagen DNeasy Blood Extraction Kit. To prepare the library, the immunoSEQ multiplex PCR assay was applied. The multiplex PCR relied on a mix of 60 forward primers for TCR Vbeta segments and 13 reverse primers for TCR Jbeta segments. The CDR3 region of rearranged TCR beta genes was amplified from genomic DNA by a multiplex PCR assay. On the Illumina HiSeq System, the amplified TCR beta libraries were sequenced as 87-base-pair reads. As for the original processing: Across the 700 or so repertoires, a later analysis counted around 80 million unique TCR beta chains, 9.5 million to 12 million of which were shared by at least two donors. A nearest-neighbor algorithm error-corrected the raw reads and collapsed the reads into unique sequences, merging closely related sequences to remove PCR and sequencing errors. CDR3 sequences were aligned to IMGT reference sequences to assign V, D and J gene segments. For a sequence to be retained, at least a six-nucleotide match to both a V gene segment and a J gene segment was required. A rearrangement counted as productive if the CDR3 had no stop codons and remained in frame with V and J, and every other rearrangement counted as non-productive. Following IMGT convention, CDR3 was defined as the stretch from the second conserved V-encoded cysteine to the conserved J-encoded phenylalanine. In an earlier analysis of 550 to 650 of the donors, sequences lacking an unambiguous match to a single V gene segment were excluded. In an earlier analysis of about 590 of the donors, a V segment was called functional when productive rearrangements were above 56.7%, and segregating when the standard deviation between donors exceeded 5%. To diagnose cytomegalovirus status from the catalog of TCR beta chain sequences, a statistical classification framework was built. In a later analysis, V and J genes were assigned by comparing TCR nucleotide sequences against IMGT/GENE-DB human TR gene sequences. A later analysis assigned CDR3 sequences and most-parsimonious VDJ recombination scenarios with the TCRdist pipeline. In a later analysis, each TCR beta chain was defined by its CDR3 amino acid sequence together with its V-gene family, and reads without a unique V-gene family were excluded. As a way to deal with suspected cross-contamination and a sequencing artifact, a later analysis dropped approximately 570 nucleotide sequences that were highly shared and had low generation probability. In a later analysis, a clonal expansion index for each public chain was calculated from normalized within-repertoire ranks of inferred template counts. In a later analysis, generation probabilities were computed with a VDJ recombination model fitted to out-of-frame rearrangements, and the resulting probabilities were checked against IGoR. A later analysis scored TCR-TCR, TCR-HLA and TCR-CMV co-occurrence with hypergeometric tests, applying a repertoire-size bias correction to TCR pairs. A later analysis estimated false discovery rates by permuting HLA or CMV assignments 20 times. In a later analysis, co-occurring TCRs were grouped using DBSCAN, and TCRdist sequence similarity was added for clustering within HLA-allele-positive subsets. Repertoires with fewer than 30,000 or more than 120,000 public chains were left out of co-occurrence clustering, as were five repertoires with anomalous nucleotide sharing. This is the immuneACCESS table as TCRdb keeps it, with only in-frame sequences that have V and J called. A part of the clones is gone; compared with another copy, unresolved V genes explain less than half, and the rest is unexplained. The DNA was the basis for D and trimming; V, J and clone size are from that table. The sample table holds about 180,000 clones, of which around 80% were seen once. The ten largest account for under 0.75% of the sample.

With regard to this clone: It lacks a known antigen. Base qualities were left out, and no much larger clone turns up one base away.

CDR1 is given as MNHEY and CDR2 as SMNVEV, both from the germline V gene (reference sequence). At the junction V is shortened by 3 bases and J by 5 bases; bases outside the gene matches: 5. The CDR3, from cysteine to phenylalanine, totals 14 residues. The CDR3 DNA has 42 bases and is translated from base 1. The chain is encoded by TRBV27 joined to TRBJ2-7, and 9 junctional nucleotides match TRBD1. The sequenced sample was PBMCs. This TCR came from a middle-aged woman in good health and CMV-seronegative. The DNA sequence is TGTGCCAGCAGTTTTCTGGACAGGGGCCACGAGCAGTACTTC. Translated, this gives CASSFLDRGHEQYF.